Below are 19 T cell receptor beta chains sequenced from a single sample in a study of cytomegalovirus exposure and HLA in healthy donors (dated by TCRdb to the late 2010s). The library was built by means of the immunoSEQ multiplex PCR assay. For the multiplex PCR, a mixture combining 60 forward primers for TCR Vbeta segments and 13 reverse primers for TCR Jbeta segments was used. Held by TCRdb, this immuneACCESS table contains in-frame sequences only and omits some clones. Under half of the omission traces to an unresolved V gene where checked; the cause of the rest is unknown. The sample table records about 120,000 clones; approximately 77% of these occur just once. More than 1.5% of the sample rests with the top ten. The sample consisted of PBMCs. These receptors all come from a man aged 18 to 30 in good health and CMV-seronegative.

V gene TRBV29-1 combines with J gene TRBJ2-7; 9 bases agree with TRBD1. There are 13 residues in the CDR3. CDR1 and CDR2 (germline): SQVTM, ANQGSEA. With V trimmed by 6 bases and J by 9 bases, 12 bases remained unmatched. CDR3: CSVLQGAPPRQYF. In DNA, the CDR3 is TGCAGCGTGTTACAGGGGGCCCCCCCTAGGCAGTACTTC.

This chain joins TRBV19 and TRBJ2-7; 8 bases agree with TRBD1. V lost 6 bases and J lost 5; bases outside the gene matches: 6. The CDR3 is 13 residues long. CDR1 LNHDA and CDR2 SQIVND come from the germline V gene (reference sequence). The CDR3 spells CASRRTGQDEQYF. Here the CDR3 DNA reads TGTGCCAGTAGAAGGACAGGGCAAGACGAGCAGTACTTC.

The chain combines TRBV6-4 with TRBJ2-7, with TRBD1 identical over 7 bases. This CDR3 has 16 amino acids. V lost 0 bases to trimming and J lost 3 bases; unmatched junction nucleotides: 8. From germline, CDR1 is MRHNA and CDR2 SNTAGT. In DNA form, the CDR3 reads TGTGCCAGCAGTGACTCGAGGACAGGTGGTATCTACGAGCAGTACTTC. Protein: CASSDSRTGGIYEQYF.

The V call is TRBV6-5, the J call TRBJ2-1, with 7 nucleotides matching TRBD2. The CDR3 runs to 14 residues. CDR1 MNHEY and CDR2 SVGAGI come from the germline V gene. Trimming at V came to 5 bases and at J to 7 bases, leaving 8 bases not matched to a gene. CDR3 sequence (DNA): TGTGCCAGCAGTGCGAGACTAGCCGGGAATGAGCAGTTCTTC. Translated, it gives CASSARLAGNEQFF.

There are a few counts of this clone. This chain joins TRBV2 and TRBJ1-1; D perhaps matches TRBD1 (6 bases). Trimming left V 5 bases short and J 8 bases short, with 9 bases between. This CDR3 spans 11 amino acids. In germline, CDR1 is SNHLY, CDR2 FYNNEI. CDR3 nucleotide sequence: TGTGCCAGCAGTACACAGGGAGAAGCTTTCTTT. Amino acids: CASSTQGEAFF. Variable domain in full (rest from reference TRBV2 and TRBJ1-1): EPEVTQTPSHQVTQMGQEVILRCVPISNHLYFYWYRQILGQKVEFLVSFYNNEISEKSEIFDDQFSVERPDGSNFTLKIRSTKLEDSAMYFCASSTQGEAFFGQGTRLTVV.

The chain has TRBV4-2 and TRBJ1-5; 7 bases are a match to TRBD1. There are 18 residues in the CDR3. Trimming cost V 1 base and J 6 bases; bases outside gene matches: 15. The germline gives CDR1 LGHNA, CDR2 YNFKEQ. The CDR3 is CASSQAIGVGGGTQPQHF. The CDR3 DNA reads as TGTGCCAGCAGCCAAGCTATTGGGGTCGGAGGGGGCACTCAGCCCCAGCATTTT.

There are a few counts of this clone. The chain's CDR3 is CASSPRGLDPLDEQFF. The CDR3 nucleotides are TGTGCCAGCTCACCCCGCGGACTAGACCCTTTGGATGAGCAGTTCTTC. The gene calls are TRBV18 and TRBJ2-1; TRBD2 aligns across 7 bases. Germline lookup yields CDR1 KGHSH and CDR2 LQKENI. The trim removed 3 bases at V and 8 bases at J, leaving 13 bases unmatched. This CDR3 is 16 amino acids long.

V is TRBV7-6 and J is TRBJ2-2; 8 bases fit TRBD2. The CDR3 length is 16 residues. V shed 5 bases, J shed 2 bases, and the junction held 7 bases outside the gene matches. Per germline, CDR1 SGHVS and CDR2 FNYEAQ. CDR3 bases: TGTGCCAGCAGCCCCCGACTAGCGTCAAACACCGGGGAGCTGTTTTTT. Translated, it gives CASSPRLASNTGELFF.

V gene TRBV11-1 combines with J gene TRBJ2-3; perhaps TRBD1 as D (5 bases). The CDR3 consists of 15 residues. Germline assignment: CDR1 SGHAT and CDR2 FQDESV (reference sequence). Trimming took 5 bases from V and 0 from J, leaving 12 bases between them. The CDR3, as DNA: TGTGCCAGCAGCCCGGACACCGTAAGCACAGATACGCAGTATTTT. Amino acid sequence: CASSPDTVSTDTQYF.

The CDR3 region is CASSVAPSGSNEQFF. The CDR3 DNA follows: TGTGCCAGCAGCGTAGCTCCTAGCGGCTCAAATGAGCAGTTCTTC. V gene TRBV9 combines with J gene TRBJ2-1; 7 positions match TRBD2. The CDR3 covers 15 residues. After removal of 0 bases from V and 7 bases from J, the junction contained 7 bases not matched to a gene. CDR1 is SGDLS and CDR2 is YYNGEE in the germline V gene. Together with reference TRBV9 and TRBJ2-1, the CDR3 gives the full variable domain: DSGVTQTPKHLITATGQRVTLRCSPRSGDLSVYWYQQSLDQGLQFLIQYYNGEERAKGNILERFSAQQFPDLHSELNLSSLELGDSALYFCASSVAPSGSNEQFFGPGTRLTVL.

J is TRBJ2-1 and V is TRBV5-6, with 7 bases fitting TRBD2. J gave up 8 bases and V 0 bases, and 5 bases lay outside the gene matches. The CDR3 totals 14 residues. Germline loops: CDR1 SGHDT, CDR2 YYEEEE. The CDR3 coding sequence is TGTGCCAGCAGCTTGGGAGCCCTAGCGGATGAGCAGTTCTTC. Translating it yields CASSLGALADEQFF.

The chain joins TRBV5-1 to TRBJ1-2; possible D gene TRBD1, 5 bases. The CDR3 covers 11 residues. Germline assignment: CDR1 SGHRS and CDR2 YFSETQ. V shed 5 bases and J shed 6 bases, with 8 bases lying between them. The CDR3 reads CASSSGNGYTF. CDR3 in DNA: TGCGCCAGCAGTTCAGGGAATGGCTACACCTTC.

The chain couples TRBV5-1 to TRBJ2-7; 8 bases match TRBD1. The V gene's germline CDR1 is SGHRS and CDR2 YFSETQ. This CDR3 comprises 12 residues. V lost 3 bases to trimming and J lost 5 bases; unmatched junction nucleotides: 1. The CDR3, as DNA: TGCGCCAGCAGCTCGGACAGGGACGAGCAGTACTTC. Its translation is CASSSDRDEQYF.

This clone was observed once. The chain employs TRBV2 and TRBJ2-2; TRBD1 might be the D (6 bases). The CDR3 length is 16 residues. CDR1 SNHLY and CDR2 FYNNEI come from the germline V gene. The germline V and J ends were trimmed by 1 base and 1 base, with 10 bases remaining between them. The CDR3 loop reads CASSEVGTMNTGELFF. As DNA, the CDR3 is TGTGCCAGCAGTGAAGTAGGGACAATGAACACCGGGGAGCTGTTTTTT.

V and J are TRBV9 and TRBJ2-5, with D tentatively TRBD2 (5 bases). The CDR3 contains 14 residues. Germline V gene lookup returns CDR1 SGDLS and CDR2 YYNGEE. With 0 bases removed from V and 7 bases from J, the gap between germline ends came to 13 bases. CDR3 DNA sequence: TGTGCCAGCAGCGTAGATTTAGCGCCGGGGACCCAGTACTTC. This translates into CASSVDLAPGTQYF.

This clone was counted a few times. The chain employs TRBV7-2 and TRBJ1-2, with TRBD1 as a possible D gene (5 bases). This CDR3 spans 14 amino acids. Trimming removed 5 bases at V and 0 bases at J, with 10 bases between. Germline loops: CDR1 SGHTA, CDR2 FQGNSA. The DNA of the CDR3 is TGTGCCAGCAGCGGGGCAGCTGCTAACTATGGCTACACCTTC. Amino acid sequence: CASSGAAANYGYTF.

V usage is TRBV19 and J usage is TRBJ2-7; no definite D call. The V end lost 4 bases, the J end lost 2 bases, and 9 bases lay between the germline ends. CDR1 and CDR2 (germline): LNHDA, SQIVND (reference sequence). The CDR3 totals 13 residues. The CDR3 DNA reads TGTGCCAGTAGTAAGACAAATACCTACGAGCAGTACTTC. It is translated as CASSKTNTYEQYF.

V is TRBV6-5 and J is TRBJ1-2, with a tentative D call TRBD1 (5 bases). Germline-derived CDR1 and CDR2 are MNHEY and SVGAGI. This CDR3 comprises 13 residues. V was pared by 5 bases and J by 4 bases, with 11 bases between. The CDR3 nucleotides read TGTGCCAGCAGTACCGGACATTCCTATGGCTACACCTTC. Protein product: CASSTGHSYGYTF.

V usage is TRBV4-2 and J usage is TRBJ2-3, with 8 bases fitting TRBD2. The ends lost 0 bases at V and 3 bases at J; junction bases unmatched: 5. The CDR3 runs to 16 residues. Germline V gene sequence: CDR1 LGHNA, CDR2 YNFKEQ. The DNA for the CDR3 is TGTGCCAGCAGCCAAGATATGGGACTAGGAACAGATACGCAGTATTTT. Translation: CASSQDMGLGTDTQYF.